The entry below gives a single T cell receptor (beta chain) sequence along with its context. The sample belongs to a study of blood T cell repertoires in COVID-19. Clones were read by immunoSEQ multiplex PCR, and TCRdb kept only the in-frame ones, dropping some. The sample lists 350,000 to 450,000 clones, 89% occurring once. The CDR3 covers 19 residues. V gave up 1 base and J gave up 3 bases, with 25 bases separating them. The germline V gene has CDR1 SGHRS and CDR2 YFSETQ. The receptor was isolated from a woman in her thirties who had recovered from COVID-19. The gene calls are TRBV5-1 and TRBJ1-1; D unclear. Sequencing used PBMCs or T cells enriched from blood (not recorded which). CDR3 loop: CASSLQPGGVKTRDTEAFF. DNA of the CDR3: TGCGCCAGCAGCTTGCAGCCCGGCGGGGTGAAAACTAGGGACACTGAAGCTTTCTTT. The full variable domain, its missing parts supplied by reference TRBV5-1 and TRBJ1-1, is KAGVTQTPRYLIKTRGQQVTLSCSPISGHRSVSWYQQTPGQGLQFLFEYFSETQRNKGNFPGRFSGRQFSNSRSEMNVSTLELGDSALYLCASSLQPGGVKTRDTEAFFGQGTRLTVV.